This T cell receptor (beta chain) was identified during a study of CD8+ T cells in alopecia areata. Study-level findings and limits: Higher clonality was seen in lesional scalp than in normal scalp, especially in alopecia totalis/universalis.

With V trimmed by 6 bases and J by 3 bases, 10 bases remained unmatched. In germline, CDR1 is MNHEY, CDR2 SMNVEV (reference sequence). This CDR3 comprises 15 residues. Following extraction, RNA underwent reverse transcription to cDNA, which served as the sequencing template. Measured with immunoSEQ multiplex PCR; TCRdb has only the in-frame clones, and not every one. The sample shows fewer than 200,000 clones, 67% of them seen only once. On this clone itself: Its target is unknown.

This receptor was obtained from a human donor with alopecia areata. This chain connects TRBV27 to TRBJ2-7; 8 bases are shared with TRBD1. Sequencing used CD8+ T cells sorted from blood, obtained at week 0. CDR3 amino acids: CASSPRGTGIYEQYF. CDR3 coding DNA: TGTGCCAGCAGCCCCCGGGGGACAGGTATCTACGAGCAGTACTTC.